The 9 T cell receptor beta chains listed next were all sequenced from one sample in a study of T cell responses to AZD1222 COVID-19 vaccine. Repertoires were generated with immunoSEQ multiplex PCR, while TCRdb's copy carries only in-frame clones and drops some. The sample yields around 120,000 clones, 65% to 90% seen once. The sequences come from peripheral blood, collected on day 0 of AZD1222 vaccination. Receptor source: an adult in good health.

With respect to this clone: The sample has other DNA sequences that encode this CDR3 too. The CDR3 sequence is CASSLGGYEQYF. The CDR3 DNA reads as TGTGCCAGCAGCTTGGGGGGCTACGAGCAGTACTTC. The V and J genes are TRBV5-4 and TRBJ2-7; D gene unclear. Trimming left V 0 bases short and J 3 bases short, with 4 bases between. The V gene's germline CDR1 is SGHNT and CDR2 YYREEE (reference sequence). The CDR3 has 12 amino acids.

This rearrangement joins TRBV6-5 to TRBJ2-3, with 10 bases that match TRBD2. In germline, CDR1 is MNHEY, CDR2 SVGAGI. This CDR3 has 14 amino acids. J gave up 6 bases and V 6 bases, and 6 bases lay outside the gene matches. The CDR3: CASRVAGGPDTQYF. The CDR3 DNA follows: TGTGCCAGCAGGGTAGCGGGGGGCCCGGATACGCAGTATTTT.

The chain employs TRBV14 and TRBJ2-3; 9 positions match TRBD2. From germline, CDR1 is SGHDN and CDR2 FVKESK. The CDR3 covers 16 residues. Trimming at V came to 1 base and at J to 5 bases, leaving 7 bases not matched to a gene. The CDR3 loop is CASSQGLAGAKDTQYF. The CDR3 DNA reads TGTGCCAGCAGCCAAGGGTTAGCGGGAGCGAAAGATACGCAGTATTTT.

J is TRBJ2-7 and V is TRBV27, with 8 bases fitting TRBD1. In germline, CDR1 is MNHEY, CDR2 SMNVEV (reference sequence). The ends lost 4 bases at V and 2 bases at J; junction bases unmatched: 13. The CDR3 covers 17 residues. DNA for the CDR3: TGTGCCAGCAGTTCCCCCCTGACAGGGGAGACCGCCTACGAGCAGTACTTC. Translating it yields CASSSPLTGETAYEQYF.

The table lists this clone with many counts. This chain connects TRBV28 to TRBJ2-7, with D possibly TRBD1 on 5 matching bases. Trimming pared 7 bases from V and 6 bases from J, leaving 22 bases between. This CDR3 spans 15 amino acids. From germline, CDR1 is MDHEN and CDR2 SYDVKM. Here the CDR3 reads CASTPPRTLRSEQYF. The CDR3 DNA reads as TGTGCCAGCACCCCCCCCCGGACACTCAGGTCCGAGCAGTACTTC.

The V gene is TRBV5-1, the J gene TRBJ1-6; unclear D gene. This CDR3 spans 16 amino acids. In germline, CDR1 is SGHRS, CDR2 YFSETQ. V was clipped by 0 bases and J by 5 bases, with 12 bases between them. In DNA, the CDR3 is TGCGCCAGCAGCTTGGGCCTGGGGAGGGATAATTCACCCCTCCACTTT. Amino acids: CASSLGLGRDNSPLHF.

This chain joins TRBV7-2 and TRBJ1-1; D may be TRBD1 (5 bases). The CDR3 spans 13 residues. Germline V gene lookup returns CDR1 SGHTA and CDR2 FQGNSA. Deletions cut 5 bases from V and 1 base from J, with 8 bases between. In DNA form, the CDR3 reads TGTGCCAGCAGCCTTACAGGGAACACTGAAGCTTTCTTT. This encodes CASSLTGNTEAFF.

The V and J genes are TRBV24-1 and TRBJ2-1, with no clear D. Germline V lookup: CDR1 KGHDR, CDR2 SFDVKD. The germline V and J ends were trimmed by 4 bases and 4 bases, with 13 bases remaining between them. This CDR3 contains 15 residues. In nucleotides, the CDR3 is TGTGCCACCAGTGACCGTACGACCCTGTACAATGAGCAGTTCTTC. This sequence encodes CATSDRTTLYNEQFF.

The sample holds one count of this clone. This chain connects TRBV6-5 to TRBJ2-7, with 8 bases matching TRBD1. The CDR3 covers 14 residues. The junction had 6 bases not matched to a gene; V was cut back by 1 base and J by 7 bases. The germline V gene has CDR1 MNHEY and CDR2 SVGAGI. CDR3 sequence reads: CASSYYQGAGEQYF. For the CDR3, the DNA is TGTGCCAGCAGTTACTACCAGGGGGCTGGAGAGCAGTACTTC.